Below are 23 T cell receptor beta chains sequenced from a single sample in a study of CD8 T cells in Susac syndrome. The authors reverse transcribed roughly 0.5 to 1 ug RNA with random hexamers. From the immunoSEQ multiplex PCR reads, TCRdb called clonotypes with MiXCR, one entry per CDR3 protein. The sample includes about 84,000 distinct CDR3 sequences, 95% to 97% of them seen just once. The material sequenced was CD8+ T cells from PBMCs. These receptors came from a human donor with Susac syndrome.

The rearrangement joins TRBV5-1 to TRBJ2-3, with 7 bases aligning to TRBD2. The J segment lost 6 bases and the V segment lost 4 bases, leaving 11 bases of the junction unmatched. The CDR3 loop spans 15 amino acids. In germline, CDR1 is SGHRS, CDR2 YFSETQ. The CDR3 sequence: CASSLTSLKADTQYF. The CDR3 nucleotides read TGCGCCAGCAGCCTGACTAGCTTAAAGGCCGATACGCAGTATTTT.

The J gene is TRBJ2-7, the V gene TRBV28; 9 bases are shared with TRBD1. The length of the CDR3 is 14 residues. With 6 bases clipped from V and 5 bases from J, the junction kept 8 bases outside the gene matches. Germline CDR1 MDHEN, CDR2 SYDVKM. The CDR3: CASSPGTGLDEQYV. Here the CDR3 DNA reads TGTGCCAGCAGCCCCGGGACAGGGCTGGACGAGCAGTACGTC.

CDR3 loop: CASSQAPAVASGNYEQYF. The CDR3 DNA follows: TGTGCCAGCAGCCAAGCCCCTGCCGTGGCTAGCGGGAATTACGAGCAGTACTTC. The V call is TRBV3-1, the J call TRBJ2-7; 9 bases match TRBD2. The CDR3 spans 18 residues. The trim removed 1 base at V and 4 bases at J, leaving 14 bases unmatched. In germline, CDR1 is LGHDT, CDR2 YNNKEL (reference sequence).

The rearrangement joins TRBV6-1 to TRBJ1-3; no reliable D call. The germline gives CDR1 MNHNS, CDR2 SASEGT. The CDR3 length is 15 residues. Trimming took off 4 bases at V and 0 bases at J, with 10 bases between the two ends. The CDR3 sequence: CASSVQPSSGNTIYF. The CDR3 region has the DNA TGTGCCAGCAGTGTACAGCCGAGCTCTGGAAACACCATATATTTT.

The rearrangement uses TRBV29-1 and TRBJ2-5, with D hard to call. The germline V and J ends were trimmed by 3 bases and 4 bases, with 3 bases remaining between them. Germline V CDR1 and CDR2: SQVTM, ANQGSEA. The CDR3 has 10 residues. As DNA, the CDR3 is TGCAGCGTTGAGCGAGAGACCCAGTACTTC. It yields the protein CSVERETQYF.

This chain links TRBV2 with TRBJ2-1; D tentatively fits TRBD1 or TRBD2 (5 bases each). Between the trimmed V and J ends, which lost 7 bases and 4 bases, there was a span of 23 bases. In germline, CDR1 is SNHLY, CDR2 FYNNEI. The CDR3 loop spans 17 amino acids. The CDR3 protein is CASTGNRARWGYNEQFF. As DNA, the CDR3 is TGTGCCAGCACCGGGAATCGGGCCCGATGGGGGTACAATGAGCAGTTCTTC.

This clonotype was seen once. J is TRBJ1-5 and V is TRBV27; D uncertain. CDR1 and CDR2 from the germline V gene are MNHEY and SMNVEV (reference sequence). The CDR3 consists of 15 residues. V lost 3 bases to trimming and J lost 0 bases, with 9 bases between them. The CDR3 nucleotides read TGTGCCAGCAGTTTCGGGATTTATAGCAATCAGCCCCAGCATTTT. Translating gives CASSFGIYSNQPQHF.

This clonotype was recorded a few times. The V and J genes are TRBV9 and TRBJ1-1; D is ambiguous. V shed 2 bases and J shed 1 base, with 6 bases lying between them. CDR3 length equals 13 residues. Germline-derived CDR1 and CDR2 are SGDLS and YYNGEE. In DNA form, the CDR3 reads TGTGCCAGCAGCGTTAATAAGAACACTGAAGCTTTCTTT. Translating it yields CASSVNKNTEAFF.

The chain links TRBV7-8 to TRBJ1-5; TRBD1 is a possible D gene (6 bases). The CDR3 loop spans 19 amino acids. The germline V gene encodes CDR1 SGHVS and CDR2 FQNEAQ. V dropped 4 bases and J dropped 5 bases, with 27 bases sitting between them. CDR3 sequence reads: CASSSRSLGARYGDQPQHF. The CDR3 DNA follows: TGTGCCAGCAGCTCCCGTAGTTTGGGGGCCCGGTACGGAGATCAGCCCCAGCATTTT.

The genes are TRBV30 and TRBJ2-7; D is perhaps TRBD1 (6 bases). The CDR3 runs 13 residues. V lost 4 bases, J lost 3 bases, and 13 bases lay in between. Per germline, CDR1 GTSNPN and CDR2 SVGIG (reference sequence). This chain's CDR3 is CAWTSDRDYEQYF. The CDR3 DNA reads TGTGCCTGGACATCGGACAGAGACTACGAGCAGTACTTC.

V and J are TRBV20-1 and TRBJ1-2; no reliable D call. Per the germline V gene, CDR1 is DFQATT and CDR2 is SNEGSKA (reference sequence). V lost 1 base, J lost 12 bases, and 9 bases lay in between. The CDR3 is 10 amino acids. CDR3 loop: CSARGEVDTF. CDR3 in DNA: TGCAGTGCTAGAGGGGAGGTGGACACCTTC.

The gene calls are TRBV11-2 and TRBJ2-3, with TRBD2 as a possible D gene (6 bases). V lost 5 bases and J lost 0, with 12 bases in between. The CDR3 contains 15 residues. From germline, CDR1 is SGHAT and CDR2 FQNNGV. The CDR3 region has the DNA TGTGCCAGCAGCCAAGAGGAGGGTAGCACAGATACGCAGTATTTT. Amino acid sequence: CASSQEEGSTDTQYF.

The rearrangement links TRBV3-1 to TRBJ1-2; D uncertain. With 1 base removed from V and 0 bases from J, the gap between germline ends came to 6 bases. CDR1 and CDR2 (germline): LGHDT, YNNKEL (reference sequence). The CDR3 sequence is 14 residues long. CDR3 bases: TGTGCCAGCAGCCAAGGAGGGTCTAACTATGGCTACACCTTC. Its translation is CASSQGGSNYGYTF.

The gene calls are TRBV9 and TRBJ2-2; TRBD1 matches 7 bases. Germline CDR1 and CDR2: SGDLS and YYNGEE. V gave up 3 bases and J gave up 7 bases; unmatched junction bases: 6. The CDR3 sequence is 14 residues long. In DNA form, the CDR3 reads TGTGCCAGCAGCGGACGACAGGGATTCGGGGAGCTGTTTTTT. This translates into CASSGRQGFGELFF.

This chain links TRBV7-9 with TRBJ2-1, with D perhaps matching TRBD2 (6 bases). This CDR3 has 18 amino acids. Per the germline V gene, CDR1 is SEHNR and CDR2 is FQNEAQ (reference sequence). V was shortened by 5 bases and J by 5 bases, with 25 bases between the two germline ends. The CDR3 DNA reads as TGTGCCAGCAGCGTAAACATTCCTTTAGCTGGGAGGAACAATGAGCAGTTCTTC. Translation gives CASSVNIPLAGRNNEQFF.

The rearrangement joins TRBV29-1 to TRBJ2-7; the D is unclear. The V gene's germline CDR1 is SQVTM and CDR2 ANQGSEA. Trimming pared 0 bases from V and 4 bases from J, leaving 7 bases between. This CDR3 has 12 amino acids. CDR3: CSVEDRVYEQYF. In nucleotides, the CDR3 is TGCAGCGTTGAAGATCGGGTATACGAGCAGTACTTC.

The chain uses TRBV21-1 and TRBJ1-1. TRBV21-1 is flagged as a pseudogene. The CDR3 has 16 amino acids. The CDR3 region is CASSAQSGGPRTEAFF. The CDR3 nucleotides read TGTGCCAGCAGCGCCCAGAGCGGGGGGCCGCGAACTGAAGCTTTCTTT.

The rearrangement links TRBV9 to TRBJ1-5; TRBD1 agrees at 10 bases. From germline, CDR1 is SGDLS and CDR2 YYNGEE. V was pared by 0 bases and J by 2 bases, with 5 bases of the junction left unmatched. The CDR3 is made up of 17 amino acids. The CDR3 loop is CASSVDPGTGGNQPQHF. CDR3 DNA sequence: TGTGCCAGCAGCGTAGATCCCGGGACAGGGGGCAATCAGCCCCAGCATTTT.

This chain links TRBV4-3 with TRBJ2-3, with unresolved D. V lost 0 bases to trimming and J lost 0 bases, with 4 bases between them. CDR1 and CDR2 from the germline V gene are LGHNA and YSLEER. The length of the CDR3 is 14 residues. CDR3 loop: CASSQDRSTDTQYF. The CDR3 nucleotides read TGCGCCAGCAGCCAAGATCGAAGCACAGATACGCAGTATTTT.

This rearrangement joins TRBV12-3 or TRBV12-4 to TRBJ2-5; weak D call: TRBD2 (6 bases). Trimming cost V 5 bases and J 5 bases, with 12 bases left between them. The CDR3 consists of 13 residues. CDR3 bases: TGTGCCAGCAGTAGAGGACGGGGGGAGACCCAGTACTTC. Protein: CASSRGRGETQYF.

This clonotype occurred once. The V call is TRBV14, the J call TRBJ2-7, with unresolved D. V shed 5 bases and J shed 6 bases, with 14 bases lying between them. Germline lookup yields CDR1 SGHDN and CDR2 FVKESK. The CDR3 runs 13 residues. CDR3 sequence (DNA): TGTGCCAGCAGCTCAATTAGGCGAGGCGAGCAGTACTTC. Amino acids: CASSSIRRGEQYF.

This rearrangement joins TRBV19 to TRBJ2-1; D is ambiguous. CDR3 length: 14 amino acids. Trimming removed 10 bases from V and 2 bases from J, with 15 bases in between. Germline CDR1 reads LNHDA; CDR2 reads SQIVND (reference sequence). The CDR3 DNA follows: TGTGCCACCACTACCCCAGAGACCTACAATGAGCAGTTCTTC. It translates to CATTTPETYNEQFF. The full variable domain, with the rest looked up from reference TRBV19 and TRBJ2-1, is DGGITQSPKYLFRKEGQNVTLSCEQNLNHDAMYWYRQDPGQGLRLIYYSQIVNDFQKGDIAEGYSVSREKKESFPLTVTSAQKNPTAFYLCATTTPETYNEQFFGPGTRLTVL.

The chain couples TRBV7-6 to TRBJ2-2; 7 bases line up with TRBD1. There are 15 residues in the CDR3. Germline V gene lookup returns CDR1 SGHVS and CDR2 FNYEAQ. V trimming: 5 bases; J trimming: 0 bases; junction bases outside the gene matches: 3. In DNA form, the CDR3 reads TGTGCCAGCAGCCGGACAGGCACGAACACCGGGGAGCTGTTTTTT. Amino acid sequence: CASSRTGTNTGELFF.